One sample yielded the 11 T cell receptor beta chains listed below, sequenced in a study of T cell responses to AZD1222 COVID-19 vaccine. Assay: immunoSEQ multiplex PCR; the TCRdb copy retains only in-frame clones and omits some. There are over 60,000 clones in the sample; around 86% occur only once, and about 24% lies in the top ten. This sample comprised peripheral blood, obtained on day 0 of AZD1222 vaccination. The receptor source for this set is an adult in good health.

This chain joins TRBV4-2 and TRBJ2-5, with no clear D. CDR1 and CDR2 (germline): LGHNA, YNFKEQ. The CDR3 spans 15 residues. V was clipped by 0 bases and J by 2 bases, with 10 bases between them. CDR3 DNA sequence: TGTGCCAGCAGCCAAGAACTGGCTGTACAAGAGACCCAGTACTTC. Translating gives CASSQELAVQETQYF.

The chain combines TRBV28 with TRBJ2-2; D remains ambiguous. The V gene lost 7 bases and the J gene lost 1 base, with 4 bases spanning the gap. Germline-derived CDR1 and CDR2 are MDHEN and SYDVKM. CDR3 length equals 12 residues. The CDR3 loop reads CASIGNTGELFF. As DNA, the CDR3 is TGTGCCAGCATAGGGAACACCGGGGAGCTGTTTTTT.

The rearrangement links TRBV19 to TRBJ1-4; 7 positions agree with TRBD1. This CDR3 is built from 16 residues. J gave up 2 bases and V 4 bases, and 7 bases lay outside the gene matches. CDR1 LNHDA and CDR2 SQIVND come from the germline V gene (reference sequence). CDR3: CASSTPGGTTNEKLFF. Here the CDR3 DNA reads TGTGCCAGTAGTACCCCAGGGGGGACCACTAATGAAAAACTGTTTTTT.

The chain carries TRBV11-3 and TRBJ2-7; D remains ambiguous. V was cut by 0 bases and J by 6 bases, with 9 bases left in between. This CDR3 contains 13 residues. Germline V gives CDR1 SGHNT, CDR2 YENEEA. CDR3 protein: CASSLDAGLEQYF. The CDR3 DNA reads TGTGCCAGCAGCTTAGACGCAGGCCTCGAGCAGTACTTC.

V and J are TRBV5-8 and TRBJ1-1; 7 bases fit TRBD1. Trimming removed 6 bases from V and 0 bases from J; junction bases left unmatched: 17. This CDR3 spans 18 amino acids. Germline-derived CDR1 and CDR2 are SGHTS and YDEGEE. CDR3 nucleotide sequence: TGTGCCAGCACTTCCCGACAGGGAGGTAGACTTATGAACACTGAAGCTTTCTTT. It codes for CASTSRQGGRLMNTEAFF.

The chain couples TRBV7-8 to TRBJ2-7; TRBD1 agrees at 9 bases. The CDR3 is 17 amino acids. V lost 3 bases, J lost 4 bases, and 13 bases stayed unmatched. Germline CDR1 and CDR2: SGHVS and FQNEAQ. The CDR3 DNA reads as TGTGCCAGCAGCTTCCTTACAGGGGGCGCAGGTTGGTACGAGCAGTACTTC. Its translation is CASSFLTGGAGWYEQYF.

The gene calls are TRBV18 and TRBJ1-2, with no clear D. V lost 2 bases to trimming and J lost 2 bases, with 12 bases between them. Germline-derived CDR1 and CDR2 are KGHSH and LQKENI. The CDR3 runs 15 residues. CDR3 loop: CASSPSSGFNYGYTF. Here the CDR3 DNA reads TGTGCCAGCTCACCATCTTCCGGGTTCAACTATGGCTACACCTTC.

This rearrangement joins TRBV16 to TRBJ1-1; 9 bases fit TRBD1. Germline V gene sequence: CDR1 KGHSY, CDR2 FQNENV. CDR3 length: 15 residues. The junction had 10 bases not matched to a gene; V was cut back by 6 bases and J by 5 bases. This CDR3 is CASREQGAGGTEAFF. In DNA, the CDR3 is TGTGCCAGCAGGGAACAGGGGGCTGGGGGAACTGAAGCTTTCTTT. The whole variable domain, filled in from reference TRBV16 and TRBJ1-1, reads GEEVAQTPKHLVRGEGQKAKLYCAPIKGHSYVFWYQQVLKNEFKFLISFQNENVFDETGMPKERFSAKCLPNSPCSLEIQATKLEDSAVYFCASREQGAGGTEAFFGQGTRLTVV.

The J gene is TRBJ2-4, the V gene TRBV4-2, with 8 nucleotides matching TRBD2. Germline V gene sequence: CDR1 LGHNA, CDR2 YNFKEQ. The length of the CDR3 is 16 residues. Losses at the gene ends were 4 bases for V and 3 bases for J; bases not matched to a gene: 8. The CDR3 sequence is CASSPSSGANKNIQYF. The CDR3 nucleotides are TGTGCCAGCAGCCCCAGTAGCGGGGCAAACAAAAACATTCAGTACTTC.

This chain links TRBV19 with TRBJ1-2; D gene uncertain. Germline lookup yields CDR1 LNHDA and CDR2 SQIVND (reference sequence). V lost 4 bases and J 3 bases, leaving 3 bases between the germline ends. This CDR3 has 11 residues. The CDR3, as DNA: TGTGCCAGTAGTAAGGACTATGGCTACACCTTC. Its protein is CASSKDYGYTF.

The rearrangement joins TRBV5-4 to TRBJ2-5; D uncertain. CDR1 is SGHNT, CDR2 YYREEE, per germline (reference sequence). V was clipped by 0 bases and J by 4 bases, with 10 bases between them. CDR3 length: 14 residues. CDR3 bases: TGTGCCAGCAGCTTGGGAGTTAGTGGAGAGACCCAGTACTTC. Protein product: CASSLGVSGETQYF.